This T cell receptor beta chain came from a study of shared clonotypes between healthy human individuals. Here immunoSEQ multiplex PCR was the method, and the copy in TCRdb shows in-frame clones only, minus some. Among hundreds of thousands of clones listed, roughly 98% were seen once. Comment on this clone: The target antigen is unknown.

Study-level results: Enrolling few donors narrowed the genetic and exposure-history diversity that was represented.

In germline, CDR1 is MNHEY, CDR2 SMNVEV (reference sequence). The CDR3 sequence is 14 residues long. Trimming stripped 5 bases from V and 10 bases from J, with 18 bases between. In the naive CD8 group, cells lacked CD45RO and were positively selected for CCR7, so terminally differentiated effector memory CD45RA+ cells were left out. Only Caucasian adults living in Nashville, Tennessee made up the donor group. The rearrangement joins TRBV27 to TRBJ2-1, with D perhaps matching TRBD2 (6 bases). This sequence was found in a man aged 30-40 years in good health. The sequenced sample consisted of naive CD8+ T cells sorted from blood. In nucleotides, the CDR3 is TGTGCCAGCAGTCCCCGGGGGTCAACCGGGGAGCAGTTCTTC. Encoded protein: CASSPRGSTGEQFF.